This TCR beta chain was sequenced for a study of blood T cell repertoires in COVID-19. Looking at the study overall: The United States, Italy and Spain supplied acute and convalescent COVID-19 samples. Sample material is recorded as cDNA or gDNA derived from T cells, B-cell-depleted T cells, or PBMCs.

Clones were read by immunoSEQ multiplex PCR, and TCRdb kept only the in-frame ones, dropping some. Among some 200,000 clones, about nine tenths were seen once, and the ten largest hold about 2.3%. This CDR3 contains 14 residues. V dropped 5 bases and J dropped 3 bases, with 13 bases sitting between them. Germline V gives CDR1 SGHVS, CDR2 FQNEAQ. Ages ranged from about 18 to 100 years, with residence in about 23 US areas. Two negative PCRs, clearance, or symptom resolution characterized the recovered Cohort 3 donors. This sequence joins TRBV7-8 and TRBJ1-1; weak D call: TRBD1 (6 bases). This sequence was found in a woman aged 30 to 39 who had recovered from COVID-19. Input material: PBMCs or T cells enriched from blood (not recorded which). CDR3 residues: CASSPTGFDTEAFF. Written as DNA, the CDR3 is TGTGCCAGCAGCCCAACAGGGTTCGACACTGAAGCTTTCTTT.